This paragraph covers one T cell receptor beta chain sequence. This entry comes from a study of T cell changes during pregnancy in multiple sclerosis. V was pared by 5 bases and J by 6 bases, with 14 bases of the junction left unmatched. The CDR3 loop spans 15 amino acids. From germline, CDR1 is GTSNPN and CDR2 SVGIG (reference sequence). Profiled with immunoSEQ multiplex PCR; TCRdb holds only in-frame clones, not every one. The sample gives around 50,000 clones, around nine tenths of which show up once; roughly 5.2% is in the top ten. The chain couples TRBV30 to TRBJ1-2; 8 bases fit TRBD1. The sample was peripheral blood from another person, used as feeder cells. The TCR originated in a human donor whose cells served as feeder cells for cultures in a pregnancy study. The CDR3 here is CAWALNGAGGNGYTF. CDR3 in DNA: TGTGCCTGGGCCCTCAACGGGGCAGGGGGCAATGGCTACACCTTC.